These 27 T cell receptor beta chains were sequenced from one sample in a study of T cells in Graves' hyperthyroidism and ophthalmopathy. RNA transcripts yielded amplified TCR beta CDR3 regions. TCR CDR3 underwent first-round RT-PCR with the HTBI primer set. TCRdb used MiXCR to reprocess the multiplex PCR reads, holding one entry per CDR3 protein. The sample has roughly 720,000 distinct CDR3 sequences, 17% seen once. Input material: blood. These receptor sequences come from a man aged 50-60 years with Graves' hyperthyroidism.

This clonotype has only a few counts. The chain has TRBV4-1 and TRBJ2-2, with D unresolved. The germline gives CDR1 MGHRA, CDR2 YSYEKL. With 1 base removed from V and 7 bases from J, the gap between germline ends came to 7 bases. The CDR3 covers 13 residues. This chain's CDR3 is CASSQGGIGELFF. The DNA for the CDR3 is TGCGCCAGCAGCCAAGGGGGAATCGGGGAGCTGTTTTTT.

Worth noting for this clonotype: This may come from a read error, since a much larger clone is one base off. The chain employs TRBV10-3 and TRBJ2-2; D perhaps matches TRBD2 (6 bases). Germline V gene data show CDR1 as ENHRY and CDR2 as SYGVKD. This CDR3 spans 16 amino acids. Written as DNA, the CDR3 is TGTGCCATCAGTGTAAAGGACGGTGGAGGCACCGGGGGGCTGTTTTTT. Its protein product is CAISVKDGGGTGGLFF.

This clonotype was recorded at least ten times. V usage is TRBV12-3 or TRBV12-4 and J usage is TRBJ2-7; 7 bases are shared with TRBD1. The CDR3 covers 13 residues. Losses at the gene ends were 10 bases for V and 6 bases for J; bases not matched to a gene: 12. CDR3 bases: TGTGCCACCCAGGGGGTGGCTAACGGCGAGCAGTACTTC. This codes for CATQGVANGEQYF.

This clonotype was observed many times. CDR3 in DNA: TGTGCCTGGAGTTATAGGGTGGGCACTGAAGCTTTCTTT. Protein: CAWSYRVGTEAFF. The rearrangement joins TRBV30 to TRBJ1-1; D not certain. V was pared by 2 bases and J by 4 bases, with 11 bases between. CDR1 is GTSNPN, CDR2 SVGIG, per germline (reference sequence). There are 13 residues in the CDR3.

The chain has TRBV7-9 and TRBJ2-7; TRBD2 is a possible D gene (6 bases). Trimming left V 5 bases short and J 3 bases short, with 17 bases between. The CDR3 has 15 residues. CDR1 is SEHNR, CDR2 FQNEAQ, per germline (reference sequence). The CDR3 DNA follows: TGTGCCAGCAGCCTACCGGGACTTCGGTTCTACGAGCAGTACTTC. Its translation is CASSLPGLRFYEQYF.

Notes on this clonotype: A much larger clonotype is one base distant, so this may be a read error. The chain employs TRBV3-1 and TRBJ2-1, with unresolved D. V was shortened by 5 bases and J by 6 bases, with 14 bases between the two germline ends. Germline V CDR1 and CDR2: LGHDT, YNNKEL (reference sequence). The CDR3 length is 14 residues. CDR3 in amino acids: CASSSGPPPNEQFF. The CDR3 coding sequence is TGTGCCAGCAGCTCCGGACCCCCCCCCAATGAGCAGTTCTTC.

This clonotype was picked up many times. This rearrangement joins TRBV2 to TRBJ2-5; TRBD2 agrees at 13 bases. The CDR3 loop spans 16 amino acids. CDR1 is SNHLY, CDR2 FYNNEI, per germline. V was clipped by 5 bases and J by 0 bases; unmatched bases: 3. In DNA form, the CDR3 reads TGTGCCAGCAGTACGGGACTAGCGGGGAACCAAGAGACCCAGTACTTC. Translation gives CASSTGLAGNQETQYF.

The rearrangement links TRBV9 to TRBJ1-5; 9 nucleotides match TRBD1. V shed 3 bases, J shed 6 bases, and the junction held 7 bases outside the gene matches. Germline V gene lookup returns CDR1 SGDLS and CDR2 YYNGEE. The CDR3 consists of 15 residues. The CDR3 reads CASSAGTGISQPQHF. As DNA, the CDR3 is TGTGCCAGCAGCGCAGGGACAGGGATAAGTCAGCCCCAGCATTTT.

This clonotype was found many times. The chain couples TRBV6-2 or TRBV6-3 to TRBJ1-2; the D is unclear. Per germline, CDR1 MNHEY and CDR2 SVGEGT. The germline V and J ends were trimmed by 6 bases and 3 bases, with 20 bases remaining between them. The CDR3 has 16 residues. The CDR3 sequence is CASSPRTGTRHYGYTF. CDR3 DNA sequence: TGTGCCAGCAGCCCCCGGACCGGAACACGACACTATGGCTACACCTTC.

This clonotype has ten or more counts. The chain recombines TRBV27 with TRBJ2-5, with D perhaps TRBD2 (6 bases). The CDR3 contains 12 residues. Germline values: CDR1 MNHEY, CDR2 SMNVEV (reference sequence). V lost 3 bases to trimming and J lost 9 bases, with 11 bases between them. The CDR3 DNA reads TGTGCCAGCAGTTTCCCTGGGGAGGCCCAGTACTTC. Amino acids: CASSFPGEAQYF.

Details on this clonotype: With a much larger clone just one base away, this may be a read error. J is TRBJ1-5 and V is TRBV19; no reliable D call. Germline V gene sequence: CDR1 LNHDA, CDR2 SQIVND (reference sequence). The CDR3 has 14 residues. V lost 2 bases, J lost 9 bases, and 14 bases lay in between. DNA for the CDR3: TGTGCCAGTAGTATACGGCAGGAGTGGGGGCCCCAGCATTTT. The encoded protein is CASSIRQEWGPQHF.

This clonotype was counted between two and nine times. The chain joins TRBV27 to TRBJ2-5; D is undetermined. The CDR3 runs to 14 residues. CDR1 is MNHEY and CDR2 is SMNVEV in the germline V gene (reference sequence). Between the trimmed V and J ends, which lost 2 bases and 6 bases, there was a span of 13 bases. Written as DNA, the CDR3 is TGTGCCAGCAGTTTACTGGGCTCCTGGCAGACCCAGTACTTC. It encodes CASSLLGSWQTQYF.

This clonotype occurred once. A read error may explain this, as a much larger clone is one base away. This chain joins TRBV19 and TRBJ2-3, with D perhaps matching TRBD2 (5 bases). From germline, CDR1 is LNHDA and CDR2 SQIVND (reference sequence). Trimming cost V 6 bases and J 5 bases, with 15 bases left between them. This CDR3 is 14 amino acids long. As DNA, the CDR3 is TGTGCCAGTAGCCGTTCGGGGAAGATAGATACGCAGTATTTT. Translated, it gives CASSRSGKIDTQYF.

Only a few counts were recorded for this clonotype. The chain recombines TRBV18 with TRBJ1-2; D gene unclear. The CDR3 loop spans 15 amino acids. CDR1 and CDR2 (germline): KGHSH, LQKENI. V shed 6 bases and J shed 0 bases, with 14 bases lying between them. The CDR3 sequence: CASSHDQPSNYGYTF. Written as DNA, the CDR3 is TGTGCCAGCTCCCATGATCAACCATCTAACTATGGCTACACCTTC.

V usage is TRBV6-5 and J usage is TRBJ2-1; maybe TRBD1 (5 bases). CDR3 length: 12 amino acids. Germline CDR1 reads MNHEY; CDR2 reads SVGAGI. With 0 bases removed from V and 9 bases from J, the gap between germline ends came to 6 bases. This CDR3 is CASSYSGVEQFF. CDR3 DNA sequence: TGTGCCAGCAGTTACTCAGGGGTTGAGCAGTTCTTC.

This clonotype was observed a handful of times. This chain's CDR3 is CAISEGSSSNEQFF. The CDR3 region has the DNA TGTGCCATCAGTGAAGGAAGTAGCTCCAATGAGCAGTTCTTC. The chain has TRBV10-3 and TRBJ2-1; the D is unclear. Germline CDR1 reads ENHRY; CDR2 reads SYGVKD. V lost 3 bases, J lost 6 bases, and 12 bases lay in between. The CDR3 is 14 residues long.

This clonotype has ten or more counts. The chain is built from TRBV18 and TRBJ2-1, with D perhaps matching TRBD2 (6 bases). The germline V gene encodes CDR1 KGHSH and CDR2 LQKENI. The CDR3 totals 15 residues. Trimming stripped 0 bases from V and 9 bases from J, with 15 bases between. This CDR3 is CASSPPSGSSGEQFF. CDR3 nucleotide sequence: TGTGCCAGCTCACCACCTAGCGGTTCCTCGGGTGAGCAGTTCTTC.

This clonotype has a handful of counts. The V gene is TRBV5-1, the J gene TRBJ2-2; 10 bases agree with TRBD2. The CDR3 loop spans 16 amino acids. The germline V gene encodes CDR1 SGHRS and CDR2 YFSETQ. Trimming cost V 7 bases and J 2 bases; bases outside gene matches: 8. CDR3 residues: CASAFGTSVNTGELFF. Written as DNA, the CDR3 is TGCGCCAGCGCTTTTGGGACTAGCGTTAACACCGGGGAGCTGTTTTTT. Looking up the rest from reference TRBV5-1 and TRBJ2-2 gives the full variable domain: KAGVTQTPRYLIKTRGQQVTLSCSPISGHRSVSWYQQTPGQGLQFLFEYFSETQRNKGNFPGRFSGRQFSNSRSEMNVSTLELGDSALYLCASAFGTSVNTGELFFGEGSRLTVL.

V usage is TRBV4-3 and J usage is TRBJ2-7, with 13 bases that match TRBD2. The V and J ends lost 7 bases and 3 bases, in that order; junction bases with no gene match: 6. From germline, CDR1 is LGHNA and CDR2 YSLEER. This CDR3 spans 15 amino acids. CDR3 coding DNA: TGCGCCAGCACCTTGGGACTAGCGGGGCACTACGAGCAGTACTTC. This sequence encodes CASTLGLAGHYEQYF.

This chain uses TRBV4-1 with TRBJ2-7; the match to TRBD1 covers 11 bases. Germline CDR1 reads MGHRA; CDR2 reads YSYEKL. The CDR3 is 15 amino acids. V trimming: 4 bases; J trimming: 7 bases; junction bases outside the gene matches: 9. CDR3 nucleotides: TGCGCCAGCAGCCCTGGACAGGGGGCGAGAGATGAGCAGTACTTC. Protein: CASSPGQGARDEQYF.

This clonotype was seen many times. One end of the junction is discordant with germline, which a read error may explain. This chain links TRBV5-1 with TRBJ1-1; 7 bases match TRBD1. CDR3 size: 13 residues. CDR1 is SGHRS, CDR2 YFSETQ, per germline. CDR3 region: CASSLDRDTEAFF. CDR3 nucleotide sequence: TGTGCCAGCAGCTTAGACAGGGACACTGAAGCTTTCTTT.

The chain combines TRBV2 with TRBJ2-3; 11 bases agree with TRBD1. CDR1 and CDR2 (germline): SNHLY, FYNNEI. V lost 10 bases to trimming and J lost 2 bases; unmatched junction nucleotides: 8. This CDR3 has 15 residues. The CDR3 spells CATLGQGASTDTQYF. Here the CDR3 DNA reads TGTGCCACGCTCGGACAGGGGGCCTCCACAGATACGCAGTATTTT.

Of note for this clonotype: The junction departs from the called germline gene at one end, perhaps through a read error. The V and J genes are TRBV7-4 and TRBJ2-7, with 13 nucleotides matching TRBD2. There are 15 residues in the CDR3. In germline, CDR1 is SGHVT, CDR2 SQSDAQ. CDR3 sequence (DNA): TGTGCCAGCAGCGCCGGGACTAGCGGGACCTCCGAGCCGTACTTC. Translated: CASSAGTSGTSEPYF.

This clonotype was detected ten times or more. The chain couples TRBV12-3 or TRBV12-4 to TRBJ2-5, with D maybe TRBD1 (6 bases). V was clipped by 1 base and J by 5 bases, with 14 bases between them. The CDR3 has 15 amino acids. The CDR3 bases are TGTGCCAGCAGTTTAGGACAGGACGGTGGGGAGACCCAGTACTTC. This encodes CASSLGQDGGETQYF.

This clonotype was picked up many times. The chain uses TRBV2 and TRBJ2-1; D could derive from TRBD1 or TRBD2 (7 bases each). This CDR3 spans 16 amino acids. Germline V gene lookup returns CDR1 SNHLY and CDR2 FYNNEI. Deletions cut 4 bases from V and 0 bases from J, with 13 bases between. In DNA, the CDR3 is TGTGCCAGCAGTGCCAGGGGGGGGAGCTCCTACAATGAGCAGTTCTTC. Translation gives CASSARGGSSYNEQFF.

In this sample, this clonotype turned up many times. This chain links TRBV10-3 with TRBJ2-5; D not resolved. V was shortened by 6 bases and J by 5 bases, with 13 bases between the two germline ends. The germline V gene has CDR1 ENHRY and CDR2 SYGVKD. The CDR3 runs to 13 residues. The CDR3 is CAISSPGLETQYF. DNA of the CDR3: TGTGCCATCAGCTCCCCAGGTCTGGAGACCCAGTACTTC.

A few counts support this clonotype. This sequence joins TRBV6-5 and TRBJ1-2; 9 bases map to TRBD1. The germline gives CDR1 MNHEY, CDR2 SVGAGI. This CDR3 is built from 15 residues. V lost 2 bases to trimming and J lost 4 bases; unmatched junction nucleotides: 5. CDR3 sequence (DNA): TGTGCCAGCAGTTACCCTACAGGGGGCGCCTATGGCTACACCTTC. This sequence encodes CASSYPTGGAYGYTF.